This paragraph covers one TCR beta chain sequence. Its antigen is as yet unknown. The sample is drawn from a study of T cell responses to AZD1222 COVID-19 vaccine. Looking at the study overall: Pooling was applied to second doses at about 4 or about 12 weeks. Notes on the study in general: It was only after the peak T cell response that any repertoires were sampled. Spike-specific TCR breadth and depth went up after people got two AZD1222 doses. Most donors were white British and more were female, and clonal diversity was possibly underestimated.

Here immunoSEQ multiplex PCR was the method, and the copy in TCRdb shows in-frame clones only, minus some. The sample shows fewer than 300,000 clones, over 85% of them seen only once. Germline V gene data show CDR1 as MGHRA and CDR2 as YSYEKL. The CDR3 length is 15 residues. V was clipped by 2 bases and J by 1 base, with 11 bases between them. The chain joins TRBV4-1 to TRBJ2-5; D possibly matches TRBD1 or TRBD2 (6 bases each). This TCR was sampled from an adult in good health. The sample was peripheral blood, taken on day 0 of AZD1222 vaccination. The CDR3 sequence: CASSQRGGLQETQYF. The DNA for the CDR3 is TGCGCCAGCAGCCAACGAGGGGGGCTCCAAGAGACCCAGTACTTC.